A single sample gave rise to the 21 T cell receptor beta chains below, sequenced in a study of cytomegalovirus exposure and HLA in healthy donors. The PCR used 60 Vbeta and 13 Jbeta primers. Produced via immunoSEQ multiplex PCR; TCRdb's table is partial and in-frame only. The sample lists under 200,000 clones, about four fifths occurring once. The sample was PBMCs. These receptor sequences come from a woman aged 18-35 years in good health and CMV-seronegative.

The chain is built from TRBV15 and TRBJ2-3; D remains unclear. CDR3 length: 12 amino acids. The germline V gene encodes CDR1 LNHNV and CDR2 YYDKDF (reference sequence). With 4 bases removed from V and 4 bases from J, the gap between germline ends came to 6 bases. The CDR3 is CATSKQPDTQYF. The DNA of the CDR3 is TGTGCCACCAGCAAACAGCCAGATACGCAGTATTTT.

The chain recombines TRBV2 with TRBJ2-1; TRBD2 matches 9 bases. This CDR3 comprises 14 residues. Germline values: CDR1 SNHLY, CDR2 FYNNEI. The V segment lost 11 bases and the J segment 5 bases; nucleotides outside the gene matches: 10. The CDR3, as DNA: TGTGCCGGGTCGGGGGCTAGCGGGAACAATGAGCAGTTCTTC. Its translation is CAGSGASGNNEQFF.

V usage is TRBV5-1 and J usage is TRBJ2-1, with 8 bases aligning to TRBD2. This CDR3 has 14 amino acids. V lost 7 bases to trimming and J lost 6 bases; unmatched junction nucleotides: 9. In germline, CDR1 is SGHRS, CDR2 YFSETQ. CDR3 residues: CASESGSAGNEQFF. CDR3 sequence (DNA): TGCGCCAGCGAAAGCGGGAGCGCTGGCAATGAGCAGTTCTTC.

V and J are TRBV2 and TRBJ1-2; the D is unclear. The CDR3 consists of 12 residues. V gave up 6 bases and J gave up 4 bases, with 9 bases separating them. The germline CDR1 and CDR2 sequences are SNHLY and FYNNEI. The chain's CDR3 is CASRVAGYGYTF. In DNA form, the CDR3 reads TGTGCCAGCAGAGTTGCCGGCTATGGCTACACCTTC.

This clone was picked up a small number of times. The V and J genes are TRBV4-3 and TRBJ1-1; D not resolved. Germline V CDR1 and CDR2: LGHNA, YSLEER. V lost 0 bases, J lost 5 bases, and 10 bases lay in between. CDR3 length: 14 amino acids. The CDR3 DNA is TGCGCCAGCAGCCAAGAATCCTCTTTAACTGAAGCTTTCTTT. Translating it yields CASSQESSLTEAFF.

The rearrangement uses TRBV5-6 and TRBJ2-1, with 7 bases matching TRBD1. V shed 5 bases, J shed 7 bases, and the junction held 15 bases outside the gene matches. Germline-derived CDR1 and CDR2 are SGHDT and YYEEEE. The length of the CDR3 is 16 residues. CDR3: CASSPGQVSQWNEQFF. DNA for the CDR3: TGTGCCAGCAGTCCTGGACAGGTTTCCCAATGGAATGAGCAGTTCTTC.

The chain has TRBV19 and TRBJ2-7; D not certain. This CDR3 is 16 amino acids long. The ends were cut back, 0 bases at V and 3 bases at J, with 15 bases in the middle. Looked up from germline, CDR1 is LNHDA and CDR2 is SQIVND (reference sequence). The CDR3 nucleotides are TGTGCCAGTAGTATAGAGCACCCCCCCCCGGGCTACGAGCAGTACTTC. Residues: CASSIEHPPPGYEQYF.

CDR3 bases: TGTGCCAGCAGTGGACAGTTAGCGGGGGCCGACAATGAGCAGTTCTTC. Translation gives CASSGQLAGADNEQFF. The V and J genes are TRBV6-1 and TRBJ2-1; 9 bases are shared with TRBD2. Trimming took 4 bases from V and 5 from J; bases not matched to a gene: 9. This CDR3 is built from 16 residues. From germline, CDR1 is MNHNS and CDR2 SASEGT.

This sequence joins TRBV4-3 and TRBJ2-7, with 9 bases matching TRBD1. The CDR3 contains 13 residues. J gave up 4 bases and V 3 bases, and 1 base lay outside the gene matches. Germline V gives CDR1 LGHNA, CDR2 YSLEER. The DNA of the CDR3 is TGCGCCAGCAGCCACGGACAGGGGTACGAGCAGTACTTC. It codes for CASSHGQGYEQYF.

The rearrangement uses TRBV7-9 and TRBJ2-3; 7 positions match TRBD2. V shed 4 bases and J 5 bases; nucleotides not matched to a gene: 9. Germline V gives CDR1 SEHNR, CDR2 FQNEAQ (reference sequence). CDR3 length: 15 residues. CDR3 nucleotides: TGTGCCAGCAGCTCCCTAACGGGAGGCCTAGATACGCAGTATTTT. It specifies CASSSLTGGLDTQYF. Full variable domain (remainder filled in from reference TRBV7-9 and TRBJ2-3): DTGVSQNPRHKITKRGQNVTFRCDPISEHNRLYWYRQTLGQGPEFLTYFQNEAQLEKSRLLSDRFSAERPKGSFSTLEIQRTEQGDSAMYLCASSSLTGGLDTQYFGPGTRLTVL.

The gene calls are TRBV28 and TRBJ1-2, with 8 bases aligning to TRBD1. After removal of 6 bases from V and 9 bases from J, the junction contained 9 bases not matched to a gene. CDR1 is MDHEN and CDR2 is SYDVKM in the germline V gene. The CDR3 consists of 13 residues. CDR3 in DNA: TGTGCCAGCAGCCTACAGGGGGATGCGAGCTACACCTTC. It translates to CASSLQGDASYTF.

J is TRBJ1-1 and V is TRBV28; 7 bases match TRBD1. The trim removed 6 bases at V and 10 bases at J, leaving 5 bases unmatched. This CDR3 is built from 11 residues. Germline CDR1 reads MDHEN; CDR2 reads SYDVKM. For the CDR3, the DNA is TGTGCCAGCAGGAGGGGGCTCGGAGCTTTCTTT. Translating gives CASRRGLGAFF.

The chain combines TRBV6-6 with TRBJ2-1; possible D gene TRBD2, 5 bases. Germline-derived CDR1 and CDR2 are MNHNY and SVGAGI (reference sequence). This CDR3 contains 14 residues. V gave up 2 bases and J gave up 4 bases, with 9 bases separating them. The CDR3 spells CASSYGSGYNEQFF. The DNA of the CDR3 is TGTGCCAGCAGTTACGGGAGTGGTTACAATGAGCAGTTCTTC.

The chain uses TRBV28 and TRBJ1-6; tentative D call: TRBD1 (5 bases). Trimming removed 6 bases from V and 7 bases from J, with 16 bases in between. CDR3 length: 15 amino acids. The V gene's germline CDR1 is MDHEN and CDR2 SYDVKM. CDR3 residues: CASRTPGVGNSPLHF. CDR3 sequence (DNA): TGTGCCAGCAGAACACCGGGGGTGGGAAATTCACCCCTCCACTTT.

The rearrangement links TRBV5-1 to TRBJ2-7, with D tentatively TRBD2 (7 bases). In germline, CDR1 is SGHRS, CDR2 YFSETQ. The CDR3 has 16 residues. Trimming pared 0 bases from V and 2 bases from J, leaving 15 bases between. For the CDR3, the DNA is TGCGCCAGCAGCTTGGTGGCAGGGGAGGGTACCTACGAGCAGTACTTC. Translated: CASSLVAGEGTYEQYF.

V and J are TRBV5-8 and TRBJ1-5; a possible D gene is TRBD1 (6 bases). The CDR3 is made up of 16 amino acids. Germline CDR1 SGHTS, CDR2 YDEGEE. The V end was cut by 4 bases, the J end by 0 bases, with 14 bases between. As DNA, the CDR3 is TGTGCCAGCAGCAATGGACAGTTCTTTAGCAATCAGCCCCAGCATTTT. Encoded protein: CASSNGQFFSNQPQHF.

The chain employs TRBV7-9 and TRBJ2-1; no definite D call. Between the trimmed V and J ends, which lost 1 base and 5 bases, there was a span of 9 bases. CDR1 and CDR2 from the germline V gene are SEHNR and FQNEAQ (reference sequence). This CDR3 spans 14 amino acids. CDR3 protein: CASSLGARDNEQFF. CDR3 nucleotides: TGTGCCAGCAGCTTAGGCGCTCGCGACAATGAGCAGTTCTTC.

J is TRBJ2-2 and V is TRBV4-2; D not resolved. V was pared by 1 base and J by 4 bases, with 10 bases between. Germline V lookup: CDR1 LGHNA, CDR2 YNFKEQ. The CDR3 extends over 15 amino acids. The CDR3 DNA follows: TGTGCCAGCAGCCAAGGCATTCGGAGCACCGGGGAGCTGTTTTTT. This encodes CASSQGIRSTGELFF.

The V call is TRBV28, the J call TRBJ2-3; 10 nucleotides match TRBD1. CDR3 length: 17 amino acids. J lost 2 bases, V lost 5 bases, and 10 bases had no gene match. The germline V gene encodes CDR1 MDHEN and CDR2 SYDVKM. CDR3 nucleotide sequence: TGTGCCAGCAGTGGACAGGGGGTAAAGCAGTCCACAGATACGCAGTATTTT. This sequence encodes CASSGQGVKQSTDTQYF.

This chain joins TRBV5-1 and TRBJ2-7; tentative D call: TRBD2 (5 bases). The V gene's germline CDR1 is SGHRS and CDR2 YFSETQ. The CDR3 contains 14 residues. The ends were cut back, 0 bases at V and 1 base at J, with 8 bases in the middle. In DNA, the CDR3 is TGCGCCAGCAGCTTGGACGGGGAATCCTACGAGCAGTACTTC. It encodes CASSLDGESYEQYF.

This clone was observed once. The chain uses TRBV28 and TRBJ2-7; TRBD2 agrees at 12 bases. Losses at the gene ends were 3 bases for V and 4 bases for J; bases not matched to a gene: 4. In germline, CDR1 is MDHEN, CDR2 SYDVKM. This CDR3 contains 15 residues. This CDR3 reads CASSFTSGGIYEQYF. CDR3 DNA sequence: TGTGCCAGCAGTTTTACTAGCGGGGGGATATACGAGCAGTACTTC.